Sequencing of this T cell receptor (beta chain) was carried out in a study of neurological immune-mediated disorders. The cDNA was generated through 5'RACE incorporating 10-nucleotide random UMIs. Every sequencing run produced over 200 million TCR-beta sequences, and the sequences from any one run covered 15-18 subjects. TCRdb used MiXCR to reprocess the 5' RACE reads, holding one entry per CDR3 protein. The sample consists of about 21,000 distinct CDR3 sequences, 15% of them appearing once. Study results and limitations: Across subjects, no CDR3 amino acid sequence appeared in expanded clones of more than one subject, a finding that suggested private repertoires in all groups.

The CDR3 length is 14 residues. Germline V gives CDR1 SQVTM, CDR2 ANQGSEA. Losses at the gene ends were 6 bases for V and 4 bases for J; bases not matched to a gene: 9. 2 million PBMCs stored at -80 C were the source of the unsorted libraries. This clonotype was counted ten times or more. Its antigen is as yet unknown. V and J are TRBV29-1 and TRBJ2-1; 7 positions match TRBD1. The receptor comes from a female donor with HTLV-1-associated myelopathy (HAM/TSP). The sample consisted of PBMCs. The CDR3 sequence is CSVQIGTAYNEQFF. DNA of the CDR3: TGCAGCGTGCAGATCGGGACAGCGTACAATGAGCAGTTCTTC.